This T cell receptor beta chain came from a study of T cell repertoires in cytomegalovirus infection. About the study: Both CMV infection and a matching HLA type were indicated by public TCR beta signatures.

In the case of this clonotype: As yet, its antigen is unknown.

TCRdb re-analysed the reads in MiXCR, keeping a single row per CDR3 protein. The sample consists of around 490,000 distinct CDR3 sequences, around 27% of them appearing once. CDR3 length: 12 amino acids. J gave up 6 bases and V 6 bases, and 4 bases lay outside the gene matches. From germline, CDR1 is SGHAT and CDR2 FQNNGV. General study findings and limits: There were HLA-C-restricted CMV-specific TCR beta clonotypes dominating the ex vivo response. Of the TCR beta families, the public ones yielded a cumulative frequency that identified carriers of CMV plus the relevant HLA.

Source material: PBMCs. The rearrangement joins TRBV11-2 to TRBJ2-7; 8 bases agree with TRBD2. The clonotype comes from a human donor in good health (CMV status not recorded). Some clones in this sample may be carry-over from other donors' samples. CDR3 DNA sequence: TGTGCCAGCAGACGCGGGGGGCTCGAGCAGTACGTC. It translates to CASRRGGLEQYV.